This T cell receptor (beta chain) was captured in a study of CD8+ T cells in alopecia areata. Deletions cut 5 bases from V and 0 bases from J, with 10 bases between. This CDR3 comprises 14 residues. The V gene's germline CDR1 is SQVTM and CDR2 ANQGSEA. Treatment described: oral pan-JAK inhibitor, 5-10 mg twice daily. TCR sequencing used cDNA made by reverse transcription of extracted RNA. Some clones are missing from TCRdb's copy, which holds only in-frame ones; the method was immunoSEQ multiplex PCR. The sample shows about 210,000 clones, over 60% of them seen only once. This sample comprised CD4+ T cells sorted from blood, obtained around week 44, from a patient treated with tofacitinib. This chain uses TRBV29-1 with TRBJ2-2; a possible D gene is TRBD1 (6 bases). The TCR was taken from a human donor with alopecia areata. The chain's CDR3 is CSVPDRTNTGELFF. CDR3 sequence (DNA): TGCAGCGTTCCGGACAGAACGAACACCGGGGAGCTGTTTTTT.